The clone carrying this TCR beta chain appeared a few times. Its antigen is currently unknown. In TCRdb, the RT-PCR reads were re-called with MiXCR into one record per CDR3 protein. The sample has 500,000 to 600,000 distinct CDR3 sequences, approximately 12% seen once; the top ten hold roughly 14%. The V end lost 4 bases, the J end lost 1 base, and 16 bases lay between the germline ends. CDR1 and CDR2 from the germline V gene are SGHTA and FQGNSA. This CDR3 is 16 amino acids long. This sample is drawn from a study of response to subunit inactivated influenza vaccine. Study observations and caveats: The authors proposed limited new T cell recruitment per seasonal influenza vaccination.

The input for sequencing was PBMCs from blood, taken around seven weeks after vaccination. The chain couples TRBV7-2 to TRBJ1-1; possible D gene TRBD1, 6 bases. The sequence came from a man aged 45-60 years who received an inactivated influenza vaccine. The CDR3 here is CASSSGGGGGNTEAFF. CDR3 nucleotides: TGTGCCAGCAGCTCCGGAGGGGGTGGCGGGAACACTGAAGCTTTCTTT.